This T cell receptor (beta chain) came from a study of blood T cell repertoires in COVID-19. V was clipped by 2 bases and J by 7 bases, with 12 bases between them. This CDR3 is 14 amino acids long. Germline values: CDR1 LGHDT, CDR2 YNNKEL (reference sequence). Per the original methods: Reference gene primer amplification yielded estimated nucleated cell counts. The table came from immunoSEQ multiplex PCR; TCRdb's copy has only in-frame clones and leaves some out. D and trimming come from the DNA, and the V and J calls and clone size come from that table. The repertoire includes approximately 200,000 clones, over 75% of them detected once, and under 2% sits in the top ten.

The TCR originated in a man aged 40-55 years with active or convalescent COVID-19. The rearrangement links TRBV3-1 (or the pseudogene TRBV3-2) to TRBJ2-1; D is possibly TRBD1 (6 bases). Sequencing used peripheral blood. The CDR3 protein is CASSQLRDTNEQFF. The CDR3 nucleotides read TGTGCCAGCAGCCAACTCAGGGACACGAATGAGCAGTTCTTC.